What follows are 9 T cell receptor beta chains derived from one specimen sequenced in a study of spatial heterogeneity in lung cancer. The time point is: sample taken at primary tumor resection. TCRs were sequenced from unsorted whole RNA of tumor, nontumor lung or PBMC. From the 5' RACE reads, TCRdb called clonotypes with MiXCR, one entry per CDR3 protein. The sample yields 20,000 to 25,000 distinct CDR3 sequences, around 5% seen once. The specimen was PBMCs, collected at surgery. The receptors shown here come from a male donor with early-stage non-small cell lung cancer.

This clonotype was counted between two and nine times. The chain combines TRBV6-6 with TRBJ2-1, with a possible D match to TRBD2 (7 bases). Germline-derived CDR1 and CDR2 are MNHNY and SVGAGI (reference sequence). CDR3 length: 15 amino acids. Trimming left V 5 bases short and J 3 bases short, with 14 bases between. CDR3 in amino acids: CASSRGGSGYNEQFF. The CDR3 DNA reads TGTGCCAGCAGTAGGGGGGGGAGCGGCTACAATGAGCAGTTCTTC.

As regards this clonotype: A single base separates this from a much larger clone, so it may be a read error. This chain connects TRBV7-9 to TRBJ2-7; TRBD1 aligns across 10 bases. Germline CDR1 is SEHNR and CDR2 is FQNEAQ (reference sequence). The CDR3 has 12 residues. This CDR3 reads CASRDRGREQHF. As DNA, the CDR3 is TGTGCCAGCAGAGACAGGGGGCGAGAGCAGCACTTC.

This clonotype turned up a few times. The genes are TRBV9 and TRBJ1-2, with D hard to call. The CDR3 extends over 15 amino acids. Germline V gives CDR1 SGDLS, CDR2 YYNGEE. V was clipped by 4 bases and J by 5 bases, with 18 bases between them. Here the CDR3 reads CASSPQHEMVYGYTF. CDR3 in DNA: TGTGCCAGCAGCCCCCAACACGAAATGGTATATGGCTACACCTTC.

This clonotype was counted many times. The CDR3 coding sequence is TGTGCCAGCAGCTGGGCGCGGAGAAATCAGCCCCAGCATTTT. It codes for CASSWARRNQPQHF. The V call is TRBV5-6, the J call TRBJ1-5; D is unresolved. Germline V gives CDR1 SGHDT, CDR2 YYEEEE. The CDR3 length is 14 residues. V was cut by 3 bases and J by 4 bases, with 11 bases left in between.

This clonotype was detected a few times. The rearrangement links TRBV14 to TRBJ1-4; 8 nucleotides line up with TRBD1. This CDR3 has 16 amino acids. Trimming at V came to 1 base and at J to 7 bases, leaving 8 bases not matched to a gene. The germline CDR1 and CDR2 sequences are SGHDN and FVKESK. The CDR3 reads CASSQADRGLREKLFF. The CDR3 bases are TGTGCCAGCAGCCAAGCTGACAGGGGCCTCCGTGAAAAACTGTTTTTT.

By proportion, this clonotype is medium-sized (0.01 to 0.1%). CDR3 sequence: CASSSPFGLRDTDTQYF. In nucleotides, the CDR3 is TGTGCCAGCAGTTCCCCCTTCGGGCTGAGGGACACAGATACGCAGTATTTT. J is TRBJ2-3 and V is TRBV28, with a possible D match to TRBD2 (5 bases). Germline V gene lookup returns CDR1 MDHEN and CDR2 SYDVKM. V was clipped by 4 bases and J by 2 bases, with 19 bases between them. The CDR3 runs 17 residues.

This clonotype was recorded a few times. V is TRBV7-2 and J is TRBJ2-7; 15 nucleotides align to TRBD2. CDR1 and CDR2 from the germline V gene are SGHTA and FQGNSA. This CDR3 has 15 amino acids. V shed 5 bases, J shed 6 bases, and the junction held 5 bases outside the gene matches. The CDR3: CASSTGLAGGPEQYF. CDR3 nucleotides: TGTGCCAGCAGCACAGGACTAGCGGGAGGGCCCGAGCAGTACTTC. Filled out from reference TRBV7-2 and TRBJ2-7, the complete variable domain reads GAGVSQSPSNKVTEKGKDVELRCDPISGHTALYWYRQSLGQGLEFLIYFQGNSAPDKSGLPSDRFSAERTGGSVSTLTIQRTQQEDSAVYLCASSTGLAGGPEQYFGPGTRLTVT.

This clonotype was seen repeatedly, ten times or more. This chain links TRBV7-2 with TRBJ1-2; tentative D call: TRBD1 (6 bases). V lost 0 bases, J lost 0 bases, and 8 bases lay in between. CDR1 SGHTA and CDR2 FQGNSA come from the germline V gene. There are 15 residues in the CDR3. This CDR3 is CASSLANRANYGYTF. DNA for the CDR3: TGTGCCAGCAGCTTAGCGAACAGGGCTAACTATGGCTACACCTTC.

Many counts were recorded for this clonotype. The genes are TRBV30 and TRBJ2-7; D may be TRBD1 (6 bases). Between the trimmed V and J ends, which lost 4 bases and 4 bases, there was a span of 17 bases. CDR1 and CDR2 from the germline V gene are GTSNPN and SVGIG (reference sequence). The CDR3 loop spans 14 amino acids. As DNA, the CDR3 is TGTGCCTGGAAGACAGGAGGCTTAGGGTACGAGCAGTACTTC. Its protein is CAWKTGGLGYEQYF.